The rows below give T cell receptor beta chains drawn from one sample of a study of T cell responses to AZD1222 COVID-19 vaccine. The data were produced by immunoSEQ multiplex PCR, yet TCRdb's version contains in-frame clones alone and is incomplete. Among more than 150,000 clones, around 93% were seen once, and the ten largest hold about 4.5%. The starting material was peripheral blood, obtained on day 0 of AZD1222 vaccination. The receptors come from an adult in good health. The CDR3 runs from the conserved cysteine through the conserved F or W. D genes are given only for firm matches. Size tells how often a clone was seen (once, few, many) or the class of an expanded clone, and some rows leave it out.

J gene	clone size	V gene	D gene	CDR3 protein	CDR3 DNA
TRBJ2-2	once	TRBV10-1	.	CASSTGTGELFF	TGCGCCAGCAGTACAGGGACCGGGGAGCTGTTTTTT
TRBJ2-7	few	TRBV7-9	TRBD2	CASSPTSGSSYEQYF	TGTGCCAGCAGCCCCACTAGCGGGAGCTCCTACGAGCAGTACTTC
TRBJ2-2	once	TRBV6-2/TRBV6-3	TRBD2	CASSYPGLAGGGGTGELFF	TGTGCCAGCAGTTACCCGGGACTAGCGGGAGGAGGCGGCACCGGGGAGCTGTTTTTT
TRBJ1-5	.	TRBV7-3	TRBD1	CASSSMGQGNQPQHF	TGTGCCAGCAGCTCCATGGGACAGGGTAATCAGCCCCAGCATTTT
TRBJ1-1	.	TRBV11-3	.	CASSLAQVGAFF	TGTGCCAGCAGCTTAGCACAGGTCGGAGCTTTCTTT
TRBJ1-2	.	TRBV28	.	CASTPLGGGPEGYTF	TGTGCCAGCACCCCTCTAGGGGGGGGACCGGAGGGCTACACCTTC
TRBJ1-3	.	TRBV10-1	.	CASKDSSGNTIYF	TGCGCCAGCAAGGACAGCTCTGGAAACACCATATATTTT
TRBJ1-2	.	TRBV19	.	CASQTLGSSGYTF	TGTGCCAGTCAGACCCTGGGGAGTTCTGGCTACACCTTC
TRBJ2-1	.	TRBV5-1	TRBD2	CASSYSGTYNEQFF	TGCGCCAGCAGCTATAGCGGGACGTACAATGAGCAGTTCTTC
TRBJ2-5	.	TRBV28	TRBD2	CASSLTSRRETQYF	TGTGCCAGCAGTCTGACTAGCAGAAGGGAGACCCAGTACTTC
TRBJ2-7	.	TRBV9	TRBD2	CASSRGGEGEQYF	TGTGCCAGCAGCAGGGGAGGGGAGGGCGAGCAGTACTTC
TRBJ2-7	.	TRBV6-2/TRBV6-3	.	CASSRYEQYF	TGTGCCAGCAGCCGCTACGAGCAGTACTTC
TRBJ2-3	.	TRBV27	.	CAGGEWDTQYF	TGTGCCGGGGGTGAGTGGGATACGCAGTATTTT
TRBJ2-1	.	TRBV9	.	CASSVGGSSHNEQFF	TGTGCCAGCAGCGTAGGGGGGAGCTCACACAATGAGCAGTTCTTC
TRBJ2-3	.	TRBV7-3	TRBD1	CASSSTGNADTQYF	TGTGCCAGCAGCTCGACAGGGAACGCAGATACGCAGTATTTT
TRBJ2-3	.	TRBV6-4	.	CASSDSWGATDTQYF	TGTGCCAGCAGTGACTCCTGGGGGGCCACAGATACGCAGTATTTT
TRBJ2-2	.	TRBV12-3/TRBV12-4	.	CASWGAGSGELFF	TGTGCCAGCTGGGGGGCGGGAAGCGGGGAGCTGTTTTTT
TRBJ1-2	.	TRBV6-2/TRBV6-3	.	CASSYSKAKNYGYTF	TGTGCCAGCAGTTACTCGAAGGCCAAGAACTATGGCTACACCTTC
TRBJ2-4	.	TRBV7-2	.	CASSPRLAAKNIQYF	TGTGCCAGCAGCCCCCGTCTGGCGGCCAAAAACATTCAGTACTTC
TRBJ2-7	.	TRBV4-1	.	CASSQAPGSYEQYF	TGCGCCAGCAGCCAAGCCCCTGGAAGCTACGAGCAGTACTTC
TRBJ2-7	.	TRBV4-2	TRBD2	CASSPGLAGYEQYF	TGTGCCAGCAGCCCGGGACTAGCGGGCTACGAGCAGTACTTC
TRBJ2-7	.	TRBV9	.	CASSVDTGSAYEQYF	TGTGCCAGCAGCGTAGATACAGGGAGTGCCTACGAGCAGTACTTC
TRBJ1-5	few	TRBV28	TRBD1	CASSPIGTASNQPQHF	TGTGCCAGCAGCCCTATAGGGACAGCTAGCAATCAGCCCCAGCATTTT
TRBJ1-5	.	TRBV5-3	.	CARSGRWAPQHF	TGTGCCAGAAGCGGACGATGGGCGCCCCAGCATTTT
TRBJ2-1	.	TRBV5-1	TRBD2	CASSLGRTSGRIYNEQFF	TGCGCCAGCAGCTTGGGGCGGACTAGCGGGAGGATCTACAATGAGCAGTTCTTC
TRBJ2-5	.	TRBV29-1	TRBD2	CSVSPLAGEGETQYF	TGCAGCGTGTCCCCCCTAGCGGGAGAAGGGGAGACCCAGTACTTC
TRBJ1-2	.	TRBV25-1	.	CASSEYNLPGSGYTF	TGTGCCAGCAGTGAATATAATTTACCAGGCAGTGGCTACACCTTC
TRBJ2-1	.	TRBV4-1	.	CASSPDYQSSYNEQFF	TGCGCCAGCAGCCCAGACTACCAGAGCTCCTACAATGAGCAGTTCTTC
TRBJ2-5	once	TRBV28	.	CASSRPLADQETQYF	TGTGCCAGCAGTCGACCCTTAGCGGACCAAGAGACCCAGTACTTC
TRBJ1-5	.	TRBV6-1	TRBD1	CASSDSTGFNQPQHF	TGTGCCAGCAGTGATTCGACAGGGTTTAATCAGCCCCAGCATTTT
TRBJ2-6	.	TRBV3-1/TRBV3-2	.	CATTDSYSGANVLTF	TGTGCCACCACAGACAGTTACTCTGGGGCCAACGTCCTGACTTTC